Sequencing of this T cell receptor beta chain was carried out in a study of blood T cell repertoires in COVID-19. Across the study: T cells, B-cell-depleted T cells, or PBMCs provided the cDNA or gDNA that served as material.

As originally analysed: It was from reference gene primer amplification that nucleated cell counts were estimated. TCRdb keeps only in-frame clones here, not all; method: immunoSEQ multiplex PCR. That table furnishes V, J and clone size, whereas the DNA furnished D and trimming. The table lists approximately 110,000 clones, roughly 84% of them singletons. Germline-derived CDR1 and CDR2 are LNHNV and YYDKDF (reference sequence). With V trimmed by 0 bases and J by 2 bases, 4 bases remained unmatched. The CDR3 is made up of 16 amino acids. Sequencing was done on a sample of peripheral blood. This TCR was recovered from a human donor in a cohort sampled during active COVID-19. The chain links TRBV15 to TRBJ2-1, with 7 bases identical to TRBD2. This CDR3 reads CATSREPGRAYNEQFF. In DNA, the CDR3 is TGTGCCACCAGCAGAGAACCAGGGAGGGCCTACAATGAGCAGTTCTTC.